The entry that follows covers one T cell receptor (beta chain) sequence. TCRdb's copy holds only in-frame clones and misses some; the assay was immunoSEQ multiplex PCR. The sample holds approximately 160,000 clones, 94% seen once. This entry belongs to a study of OX40 agonist ivuxolimab in advanced cancers. About the research overall: Participants averaged approximately 61 years of age (range about 23 to 79) and were roughly 80% male.

The specimen was CD4+ or CD8+ T cells sorted from blood, collected in a trial of the OX40 agonist ivuxolimab. The receptor was derived from an adult with an advanced solid tumor such as melanoma, head and neck, liver or kidney cancer.

CDR3 amino acids: CASSQGQINEKLFF. CDR3 sequence (DNA): TGTGCCAGCAGCCAGGGACAGATTAATGAAAAACTGTTTTTT. The J gene is TRBJ1-4, the V gene TRBV5-4, with 7 bases aligning to TRBD1. V gave up 4 bases and J gave up 4 bases; unmatched junction bases: 4. The V gene's germline CDR1 is SGHNT and CDR2 YYREEE (reference sequence). The CDR3 length is 14 residues.